This T cell receptor beta chain was captured by sequencing in a study of blood T cell repertoires in COVID-19. This table comes from immunoSEQ multiplex PCR, and its TCRdb copy is limited to in-frame clones, with some not included. The table shows 150,000 or so clones, with 70% to 80% occurring only once. This CDR3 is built from 16 residues. CDR1 is SGHDN, CDR2 FVKESK, per germline. V lost 1 base, J lost 7 bases, and 8 bases stayed unmatched. This TCR was sampled from a woman aged 70 to 79 with COVID-19, enrolled during active disease. The J gene is TRBJ1-4, the V gene TRBV14; 8 bases align to TRBD1. What was sequenced was peripheral blood. In nucleotides, the CDR3 is TGTGCCAGCAGCCAAGGGGGCAGGGGGCGATCTGAAAAACTGTTTTTT. Translating gives CASSQGGRGRSEKLFF.